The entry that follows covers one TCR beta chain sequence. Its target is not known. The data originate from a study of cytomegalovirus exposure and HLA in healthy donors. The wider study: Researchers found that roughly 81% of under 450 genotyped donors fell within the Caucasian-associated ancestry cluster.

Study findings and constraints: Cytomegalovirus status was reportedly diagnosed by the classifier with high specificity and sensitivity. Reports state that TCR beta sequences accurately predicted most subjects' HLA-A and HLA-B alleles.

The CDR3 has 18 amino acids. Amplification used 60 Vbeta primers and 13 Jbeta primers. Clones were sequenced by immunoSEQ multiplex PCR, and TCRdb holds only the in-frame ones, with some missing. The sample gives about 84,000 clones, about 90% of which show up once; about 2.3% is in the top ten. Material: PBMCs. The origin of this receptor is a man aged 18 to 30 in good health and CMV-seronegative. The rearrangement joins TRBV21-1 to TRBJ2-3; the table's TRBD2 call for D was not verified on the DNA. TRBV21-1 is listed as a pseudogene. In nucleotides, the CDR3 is TGTGCCAACAACATTAAAGTCGGAGGGGACCCCCCCACAGATACGCAGTATTTT. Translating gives CANNIKVGGDPPTDTQYF.